This entry concerns a single T cell receptor (beta chain). Its target antigen remains unknown. No qualities accompany the bases; no much larger clone lies one base away. This entry is derived from a study of vaccination effects on CD4 cells after COVID-19 (dated by TCRdb to between 2021 and 2022). Turning to the overall study: Each participant received two doses of an mRNA SARS-CoV-2 vaccine, either BNT162b2 or mRNA-1273. SARS-CoV-2 spike-specific CD4+ TCR repertoires were compared before and after mRNA vaccination in COVID-19 convalescent patients and in infection-naive vaccine recipients. A total of around eleven COVID-19 convalescent patients and several SARS-CoV-2-naive healthy vaccine recipients were included in the full study. In the study, cultures from other donors were sequenced using the Oncomine TCR Beta short-read assay on an Illumina iSeq 100.

Preparation of the library involved the immunoSEQ multiplex PCR assay. DNA from the cultured, isolated CD4+ T cells was subjected to TCR beta CDR3 sequencing. From the authors' description of their analysis: Non-productive TCR sequences were discarded, and reads were trimmed to the CDR3 region, with only CDR3s of 7 or more amino acids retained. The MANAFEST web app was used to pick out antigen-specific clonotypes by comparing their expansion in peptide wells with that in reference cultures. To count as positive, a clone had to show expansion at FDR<0.05 compared with the reference and with all other wells, an odds ratio above 5, and a frequency above 0.1% in two replicate wells. A clonotype was defined as cross-reactive if the clonotype was significantly expanded both in SARS-CoV-2 spike wells and in at least one common cold coronavirus spike condition. CDR3 similarity was assessed by Levenshtein distance using the stringdist R package, and unrooted trees were constructed with ape in R 3.6.1. Sourced from immuneACCESS, this table was stored by TCRdb with only in-frame sequences that have V and J called. A share of the clones is absent; for the studies checked, an unresolved V gene accounts for under half, and the remainder has no known explanation. Clone size and the V and J calls come from that table; the DNA yielded D and trimming. The sample table records 23,000 or so clones; about three quarters of these occur just once. The ten largest clones add up to roughly 3% of the sample.

CDR1 and CDR2 are read off the germline V gene (reference sequence) as SSHAT and FNYEAQ. Including cysteine and phenylalanine, the CDR3 has 13 amino acids. Only CDR3 DNA is held: 39 bases, read in frame from base 1. V gives up 4 bases and J gives up 4 bases, and the segment between their germline ends measures 7 bases. The paper as a whole reports these results and caveats: Marked clonal contraction was observed in both infection-induced and vaccine-induced clones at late post-vaccination timepoints, consistent with waning T cell responses. In healthy vaccine recipients, vaccine-induced clones were almost all SARS-CoV-2 mono-reactive, with only 1 of 255 being cross-reactive with common cold coronaviruses. The study was limited by a small number of convalescent patients and lacked early post-infection timepoints.

To identify antigen-specific CD4+ T cell clonotypes by their expansion, the ViraFEST assay first stimulated PBMC with viral peptide pools and then applied TCR sequencing. After more than 9 days of culture, CD4+ T cells were isolated with the EasySep CD4+ T cell isolation kit. None of the healthy vaccine recipients had a prior SARS-CoV-2 infection, which was confirmed by nucleocapsid antibody tests that came back negative both before and after vaccination. Each well held two million PBMC cultured in IMDM containing roughly 4.9% human AB serum, 8 to 10 IU/ml IL-2 and gentamicin, along with approximately 10 ug/ml peptides. On days 3 and 7, half of the culture medium was replaced with fresh IL-2-containing medium. Unless otherwise noted, each peptide stimulation condition was cultured in triplicate wells. PBMC were separated from whole blood using Ficoll-Paque Plus gradient centrifugation and were then either cryopreserved at -140C or used fresh. The overlapping peptide pools covered the spike proteins of SARS-CoV-2 as well as those of the common cold coronaviruses HCoV-NL63, HCoV-OC43 and HCoV-229E. Genomic DNA was extracted from cultured CD4+ T cells with the QIAamp micro DNA kit.

This chain is built from TRBV7-7 and TRBJ1-4; no D gene call is confident. This sequence originates from a human donor who received a COVID-19 vaccine. The specimen comprised CD4+ T cells from PBMCs cultured with SARS-CoV-2 spike peptides, sampled before COVID-19 vaccination. This sample's cell subset or site label indicates: SARS-CoV-2 spike overlapping peptide pool stimulation. The DNA sequence reads TGTGCCAGCAGCTCAAATCATAATGAAAAACTGTTTTTT. Its translation reads: CASSSNHNEKLFF.